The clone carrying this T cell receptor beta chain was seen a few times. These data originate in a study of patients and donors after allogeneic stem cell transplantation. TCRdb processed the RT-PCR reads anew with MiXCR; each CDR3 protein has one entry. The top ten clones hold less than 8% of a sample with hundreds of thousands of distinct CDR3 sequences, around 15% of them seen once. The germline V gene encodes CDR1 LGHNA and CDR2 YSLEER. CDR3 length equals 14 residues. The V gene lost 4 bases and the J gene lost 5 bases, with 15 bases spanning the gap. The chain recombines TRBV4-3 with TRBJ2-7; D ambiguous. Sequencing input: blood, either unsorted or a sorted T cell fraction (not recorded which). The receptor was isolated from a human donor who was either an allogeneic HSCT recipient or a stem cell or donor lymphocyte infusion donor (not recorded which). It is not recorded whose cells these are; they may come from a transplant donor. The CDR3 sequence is CASSPPSLSNEQYF. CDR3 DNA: TGCGCCAGCAGCCCCCCTTCCTTGTCCAACGAGCAGTACTTC.